Each of the 23 T cell receptor beta chains below was sequenced from the same sample in a study of blood T cell repertoires in COVID-19. Sequencing used immunoSEQ multiplex PCR; TCRdb keeps in-frame clones, though not all of them. The data hold approximately 80,000 clones, with around four fifths observed a single time. The sample taken for sequencing was peripheral blood. The receptors shown here come from a woman in her seventies with acute or convalescent COVID-19.

This clone was seen a few times. The chain has TRBV19 and TRBJ1-1, with D possibly matching TRBD1 (6 bases). The CDR3 length is 13 residues. CDR1 is LNHDA, CDR2 SQIVND, per germline (reference sequence). Trimming took 6 bases from V and 8 from J, leaving 16 bases between them. This chain's CDR3 is CASRGGALSEAFF. The CDR3 nucleotides read TGTGCCAGTAGGGGGGGGGCGCTTTCGGAAGCTTTCTTT.

V and J are TRBV28 and TRBJ2-7; D is undetermined. Germline-derived CDR1 and CDR2 are MDHEN and SYDVKM. The V gene lost 3 bases and the J gene lost 2 bases, with 17 bases spanning the gap. There are 16 residues in the CDR3. The CDR3 nucleotides read TGTGCCAGCAGTTTCTTCTCGGGTGACGGTGCCTACGAGCAGTACTTC. Amino acids: CASSFFSGDGAYEQYF. The full variable domain, in which reference TRBV28 and TRBJ2-7 provide the parts outside the CDR3, is DVKVTQSSRYLVKRTGEKVFLECVQDMDHENMFWYRQDPGLGLRLIYFSYDVKMKEKGDIPEGYSVSREKKERFSLILESASTNQTSMYLCASSFFSGDGAYEQYFGPGTRLTVT.

V usage is TRBV7-3 and J usage is TRBJ2-2; D is uncertain. Between the trimmed V and J ends, which lost 5 bases and 7 bases, there was a span of 11 bases. The CDR3 runs 13 residues. Germline V CDR1 and CDR2: SGHTA, FQGTGA. Written as DNA, the CDR3 is TGTGCCAGCAGCCTCTTGGGCGTCGGGGAGCTGTTTTTT. Its translation is CASSLLGVGELFF.

To note about this clone: Germline and junction disagree at one end, which may indicate a read error. The CDR3 nucleotides read TGTGCCAGCAATGAATTAGGGACTAGCGGATACGAGCAGTACTTC. Translation gives CASNELGTSGYEQYF. The V call is TRBV2, the J call TRBJ2-7; 11 nucleotides line up with TRBD2. Germline loops: CDR1 SNHLY, CDR2 FYNNEI. The CDR3 contains 15 residues.

The genes are TRBV7-9 and TRBJ1-1, with D possibly being TRBD1 (6 bases). The CDR3 runs 15 residues. V was trimmed by 1 base and J by 5 bases, leaving 14 bases between them. CDR1 SEHNR and CDR2 FQNEAQ come from the germline V gene (reference sequence). The CDR3 nucleotides are TGTGCCAGCAGCTTAGGTTTAGGGGGTCGGACTGAAGCTTTCTTT. The encoded protein is CASSLGLGGRTEAFF.

The chain is built from TRBV15 and TRBJ1-5; D gene uncertain. The germline gives CDR1 LNHNV, CDR2 YYDKDF (reference sequence). CDR3 length: 14 residues. V lost 0 bases, J lost 5 bases, and 8 bases lay in between. The CDR3 here is CATSRDYSHQPQHF. Written as DNA, the CDR3 is TGTGCCACCAGCAGAGATTACTCGCATCAGCCCCAGCATTTT.

The genes are TRBV7-9 and TRBJ1-5; D not resolved. V was pared by 4 bases and J by 4 bases, with 5 bases between. The CDR3 has 12 amino acids. CDR1 and CDR2 from the germline V gene are SEHNR and FQNEAQ (reference sequence). The CDR3 nucleotides are TGTGCCAGCAGCTCGGGGAATCAGCCCCAGCATTTT. It codes for CASSSGNQPQHF.

The CDR3 loop reads CASAGGGNEQFF. CDR3 DNA: TGTGCCTCAGCGGGGGGGGGCAATGAGCAGTTCTTC. V is TRBV24-1 and J is TRBJ2-1; 10 bases fit TRBD2. Germline V lookup: CDR1 KGHDR, CDR2 SFDVKD. The CDR3 contains 12 residues. V was clipped by 12 bases and J by 6 bases; unmatched bases: 4.

The V and J genes are TRBV10-1 and TRBJ2-3, with D maybe TRBD2 (7 bases). The CDR3 covers 15 residues. V was pared by 3 bases and J by 0 bases, with 10 bases between. Germline CDR1 WNHNN, CDR2 SYGVQD (reference sequence). Here the CDR3 reads CASSDGGGSTDTQYF. Written as DNA, the CDR3 is TGCGCCAGCAGTGATGGGGGGGGCAGCACAGATACGCAGTATTTT.

This chain joins TRBV6-6 and TRBJ1-4; 10 bases are shared with TRBD1. The CDR3 runs 14 residues. V was clipped by 7 bases and J by 8 bases; unmatched bases: 7. CDR1 is MNHNY and CDR2 is SVGAGI in the germline V gene (reference sequence). The CDR3 is CASIKDRGKEKLFF. DNA for the CDR3: TGTGCCAGCATCAAGGACAGGGGGAAGGAAAAACTGTTTTTT.

The chain joins TRBV18 to TRBJ2-7; tentative D call: TRBD1 (6 bases). The length of the CDR3 is 13 residues. Trimming stripped 1 base from V and 4 bases from J, with 8 bases between. Germline lookup yields CDR1 KGHSH and CDR2 LQKENI. The CDR3 loop is CASSPRTDYEQYF. In DNA, the CDR3 is TGTGCCAGCTCACCACGGACAGATTACGAGCAGTACTTC.

This chain connects TRBV5-4 to TRBJ2-3; tentative D call: TRBD1 (5 bases). V was trimmed by 4 bases and J by 0 bases, leaving 9 bases between them. The germline V gene has CDR1 SGHNT and CDR2 YYREEE (reference sequence). The CDR3 consists of 14 residues. The CDR3 DNA follows: TGTGCCAGCAGCATTGACAGAAGCACAGATACGCAGTATTTT. It codes for CASSIDRSTDTQYF.

V is TRBV4-1 and J is TRBJ1-5, with 7 nucleotides matching TRBD1. The germline CDR1 and CDR2 sequences are MGHRA and YSYEKL. The CDR3 runs 15 residues. The V segment lost 1 base and the J segment 3 bases; nucleotides outside the gene matches: 3. CDR3 nucleotide sequence: TGCGCCAGCAGCCAAGGCAGGGGGTTCAATCAGCCCCAGCATTTT. Protein sequence: CASSQGRGFNQPQHF.

V usage is TRBV19 and J usage is TRBJ1-1, with D possibly TRBD1 on 5 matching bases. Trimming cost V 3 bases and J 6 bases, with 20 bases left between them. Germline loops: CDR1 LNHDA, CDR2 SQIVND (reference sequence). The CDR3 runs 16 residues. The CDR3 region is CASSIGRGSGFAEAFF. The CDR3 region has the DNA TGTGCCAGTAGTATCGGAAGGGGCTCAGGGTTTGCTGAAGCTTTCTTT.

This chain connects TRBV18 to TRBJ1-3, with 7 bases that match TRBD1. There are 16 residues in the CDR3. In germline, CDR1 is KGHSH, CDR2 LQKENI. Trimming took 2 bases from V and 4 from J; bases not matched to a gene: 8. CDR3 nucleotide sequence: TGTGCCAGCTCACCATACGAGACAGGGACGGGAAACACCATATATTTT. Translating gives CASSPYETGTGNTIYF.

The chain employs TRBV5-1 and TRBJ1-1; the D gene is possibly TRBD1 (5 bases). Germline CDR1 SGHRS, CDR2 YFSETQ. The CDR3 length is 14 residues. The V end was cut by 0 bases, the J end by 3 bases, with 9 bases between. CDR3 bases: TGCGCCAGCAGCTTGGTGGCGGGGGACACTGAAGCTTTCTTT. The encoded protein is CASSLVAGDTEAFF.

This chain joins TRBV28 and TRBJ1-5, with TRBD1 as a possible D gene (5 bases). Germline V lookup: CDR1 MDHEN, CDR2 SYDVKM. The V end lost 8 bases, the J end lost 6 bases, and 11 bases lay between the germline ends. This CDR3 is built from 12 residues. The CDR3 DNA sequence: TGTGCCAGCGTTTCAGGGATTCAGCCCCAGCATTTT. It translates to CASVSGIQPQHF.

The chain's CDR3 is CASSLDRRTSSGNTIYF. DNA of the CDR3: TGTGCCAGCAGCTTGGACAGGAGAACAAGCTCTGGAAACACCATATATTTT. The genes are TRBV7-8 and TRBJ1-3; 7 bases fit TRBD1. CDR3 length equals 17 residues. V trimming: 3 bases; J trimming: 0 bases; junction bases outside the gene matches: 8. Germline values: CDR1 SGHVS, CDR2 FQNEAQ.

J is TRBJ1-1 and V is TRBV28; 9 bases match TRBD1. Germline assignment: CDR1 MDHEN and CDR2 SYDVKM. The CDR3 is 12 amino acids. V trimming: 8 bases; J trimming: 4 bases; junction bases outside the gene matches: 2. The CDR3 DNA follows: TGTGCCAGCGCGGACAGGGGCACTGAAGCTTTCTTT. This sequence encodes CASADRGTEAFF.

Written as DNA, the CDR3 is TGTGCCAGCAGTGAGTCAGGGCCAGTTAATGAAAAACTGTTTTTT. As protein: CASSESGPVNEKLFF. The J gene is TRBJ1-4, the V gene TRBV2; the D gene is possibly TRBD1 (5 bases). CDR1 and CDR2 from the germline V gene are SNHLY and FYNNEI. Trimming removed 3 bases at V and 4 bases at J, with 12 bases between. The CDR3 is 15 amino acids.

The V gene is TRBV19, the J gene TRBJ1-5, with TRBD1 identical over 7 bases. Germline V gene lookup returns CDR1 LNHDA and CDR2 SQIVND (reference sequence). V lost 3 bases and J lost 4; bases outside the gene matches: 12. CDR3 length equals 17 residues. For the CDR3, the DNA is TGTGCCAGTAGTATTCACACCCGGGGGGGACAGAATCAGCCCCAGCATTTT. Translated, it gives CASSIHTRGGQNQPQHF.

The chain links TRBV4-1 to TRBJ1-1, with D hard to call. V dropped 0 bases and J dropped 3 bases, with 11 bases sitting between them. Germline CDR1 is MGHRA and CDR2 is YSYEKL. The CDR3 consists of 15 residues. CDR3 in amino acids: CASSQEVGPYTEAFF. Written as DNA, the CDR3 is TGCGCCAGCAGCCAAGAGGTGGGCCCTTACACTGAAGCTTTCTTT.

The gene calls are TRBV11-3 and TRBJ1-5; 11 bases are shared with TRBD1. This CDR3 has 16 amino acids. Unmatched junction bases numbered 7, after V lost 5 bases and J lost 4 bases. Per the germline V gene, CDR1 is SGHNT and CDR2 is YENEEA. The CDR3 region is CASSPGTGGGNQPQHF. CDR3 bases: TGTGCCAGCAGCCCCGGGACAGGGGGGGGAAATCAGCCCCAGCATTTT.